Below are 2 T cell receptor beta chains sequenced from a single sample in a study of CD8 T cells in ankylosing spondylitis. Broader study findings: Among TCR beta sequences, a motif of under 10 highly homologous variants appeared characteristic of ankylosing spondylitis blood.

Their cognate antigens are unknown. Using its own MiXCR run on the 5' RACE reads, TCRdb lists one record per CDR3 protein. The sample contains roughly 700,000 distinct CDR3 sequences, 15% to 20% of which appear only once. Sequenced input: blood, either unsorted or a sorted T cell fraction (not recorded which). Source of these receptors: a male donor with ankylosing spondylitis.

The table lists this clonotype with a few counts. This chain joins TRBV20-1 and TRBJ2-2, with D possibly matching TRBD2 (5 bases). Trimming shortened V by 0 bases and J by 7 bases, and 12 bases separated the two germline ends. Germline V gene sequence: CDR1 DFQATT, CDR2 SNEGSKA (reference sequence). The CDR3 has 14 amino acids. The CDR3 sequence: CSARDGRTNGELFF. The CDR3 DNA reads TGCAGTGCTAGAGATGGGAGAACGAACGGGGAGCTGTTTTTT.

This clonotype came up a few times. This chain joins TRBV29-1 and TRBJ1-1, with D hard to call. In germline, CDR1 is SQVTM, CDR2 ANQGSEA. Deletions cut 3 bases from V and 8 bases from J, with 16 bases between. This CDR3 has 13 amino acids. The CDR3 sequence is CSVESPLILEAFF. The CDR3 bases are TGCAGCGTTGAGAGCCCGCTTATTTTAGAAGCTTTCTTT.